Below, 16 T cell receptor beta chains from the same sample are listed, as sequenced in a study of radiotherapy plus CTLA-4 blockade in lung cancer (dated by TCRdb to the late 2010s). The protocol used for the library was the immunoSEQ multiplex PCR assay. This is the immuneACCESS table as TCRdb keeps it, with only in-frame sequences that have V and J called. A part of the clones is gone; compared with another copy, unresolved V genes explain less than half, and the rest is unexplained. Counted in this sample were 90,000 to 100,000 clones; approximately 74% of them appeared once. The ten largest clones represent 2.8% of the sample. This sample comprised peripheral blood, obtained from a patient treated with radiotherapy plus ipilimumab. The receptors were gathered from a human donor with non-small cell lung cancer who had a partial response to radiotherapy plus ipilimumab. Some clones in this sample may be carry-over from other donors' samples.

The chain carries TRBV5-1 and TRBJ2-1; tentative D call: TRBD2 (7 bases). The V gene's germline CDR1 is SGHRS and CDR2 YFSETQ. The V end was cut by 3 bases, the J end by 3 bases, with 22 bases between. The CDR3 length is 18 residues. The DNA of the CDR3 is TGCGCCAGCAGCTCCGGAAGCCTTCGGGGGGCCTTCTACAATGAGCAGTTCTTC. Translated, it gives CASSSGSLRGAFYNEQFF.

V gene TRBV29-1 combines with J gene TRBJ1-1; TRBD1 is a possible D gene (5 bases). Germline-derived CDR1 and CDR2 are SQVTM and ANQGSEA. The CDR3 runs 15 residues. V was pared by 7 bases and J by 4 bases, with 22 bases between. CDR3 residues: CSAHHPGGVGTEAFF. The CDR3 nucleotides read TGCAGCGCCCACCATCCGGGGGGTGTGGGCACTGAAGCTTTCTTT. Drawing the rest from reference TRBV29-1 and TRBJ1-1, the complete variable domain is SAVISQKPSRDICQRGTSLTIQCQVDSQVTMMFWYRQQPGQSLTLIATANQGSEATYESGFVIDKFPISRPNLTFSTLTVSNMSPEDSSIYLCSAHHPGGVGTEAFFGQGTRLTVV.

The rearrangement links TRBV19 to TRBJ1-6; 8 bases fit TRBD1. Germline V gene sequence: CDR1 LNHDA, CDR2 SQIVND (reference sequence). The CDR3 consists of 16 residues. Losses at the gene ends were 5 bases for V and 8 bases for J; bases not matched to a gene: 11. The CDR3 bases are TGTGCCAGTAGTGCAGGGACAGGCCCACGGTATTCACCCCTCCACTTT. The encoded protein is CASSAGTGPRYSPLHF.

A single count supports this clone. The rearrangement links TRBV6-1 to TRBJ1-2; D call uncertain. V was cut by 5 bases and J by 2 bases, with 3 bases left in between. This CDR3 is 11 amino acids long. CDR1 is MNHNS and CDR2 is SASEGT in the germline V gene. The CDR3 DNA sequence: TGTGCCAGCAGTCTGAACTATGGCTACACCTTC. Its protein product is CASSLNYGYTF.

Relative to its sample, this clone is medium-sized. CDR3: CAGQDYNSPLHF. The CDR3 DNA sequence: TGTGCCGGCCAAGACTATAATTCACCCCTCCACTTT. This chain links TRBV28 with TRBJ1-6; no clear D gene. Germline V CDR1 and CDR2: MDHEN, SYDVKM. Trimming took off 11 bases at V and 3 bases at J, with 8 bases between the two ends. The CDR3 has 12 amino acids.

This clone ranks as medium-sized. The chain is built from TRBV4-3 and TRBJ1-1; unclear D gene. This CDR3 has 15 residues. V dropped 0 bases and J dropped 3 bases, with 11 bases sitting between them. Germline assignment: CDR1 LGHNA and CDR2 YSLEER. The CDR3 DNA sequence: TGCGCCAGCAGCCAAGATTCAGGTTTGTACACTGAAGCTTTCTTT. Translating gives CASSQDSGLYTEAFF.

The chain links TRBV13 to TRBJ2-5; TRBD1 is a possible D gene (6 bases). Per the germline V gene, CDR1 is PRHDT and CDR2 is FYEKMQ (reference sequence). The CDR3 is 16 residues long. The V and J ends lost 3 bases and 1 base respectively, with 15 bases between them. The CDR3 spells CASSFRTAASQETQYF. The CDR3 DNA sequence: TGTGCCAGCAGCTTCCGGACAGCGGCCAGCCAAGAGACCCAGTACTTC. Based on the CDR3 plus reference TRBV13 and TRBJ2-5, the full variable domain is AAGVIQSPRHLIKEKRETATLKCYPIPRHDTVYWYQQGPGQDPQFLISFYEKMQSDKGSIPDRFSAQQFSDYHSELNMSSLELGDSALYFCASSFRTAASQETQYFGPGTRLLVL.

The chain joins TRBV4-3 to TRBJ2-7; weak D call: TRBD2 (6 bases). The CDR3 is 15 amino acids. The germline V gene encodes CDR1 LGHNA and CDR2 YSLEER. Trimming shortened V by 1 base and J by 2 bases, and 12 bases separated the two germline ends. CDR3 sequence (DNA): TGCGCCAGCAGCCAAGTTGACCGGGGGACCTACGAGCAGTACTTC. Its translation is CASSQVDRGTYEQYF.

This chain joins TRBV18 and TRBJ2-2; TRBD2 matches at 10 bases. V was clipped by 3 bases and J by 4 bases; unmatched bases: 8. Germline V gives CDR1 KGHSH, CDR2 LQKENI. The CDR3 runs to 17 residues. CDR3 nucleotides: TGTGCCAGCTCACCCCCAATAGCGGGAGGTGGCACCGGGGAGCTGTTTTTT. This translates into CASSPPIAGGGTGELFF.

V is TRBV7-7 and J is TRBJ2-1, with 11 bases lining up with TRBD1. The CDR3 has 16 residues. Trimming took 5 bases from V and 4 from J; bases not matched to a gene: 7. Germline loops: CDR1 SSHAT, CDR2 FNYEAQ (reference sequence). The CDR3 protein is CASSPVGTGGYNEQFF. The CDR3 coding sequence is TGTGCCAGCAGCCCAGTAGGGACAGGGGGTTACAATGAGCAGTTCTTC.

J is TRBJ2-3 and V is TRBV7-6; 9 bases match TRBD2. The germline gives CDR1 SGHVS, CDR2 FNYEAQ. V was pared by 5 bases and J by 2 bases, with 8 bases of the junction left unmatched. The CDR3 sequence is 16 residues long. The CDR3 DNA reads TGTGCCAGCAGCAGACCCCTAGCGGGGAACACAGATACGCAGTATTTT. Protein product: CASSRPLAGNTDTQYF. The variable domain in full, with the rest retrieved from reference TRBV7-6 and TRBJ2-3, is GAGVSQSPRYKVTKRGQDVALRCDPISGHVSLYWYRQALGQGPEFLTYFNYEAQQDKSGLPNDRFSAERPEGSISTLTIQRTEQRDSAMYRCASSRPLAGNTDTQYFGPGTRLTVL.

This clone has just a few counts. This chain joins TRBV21-1 and TRBJ2-3; the table's D call of TRBD2 was not tested on the DNA. TRBV21-1 is given as a pseudogene. The CDR3 consists of 16 residues. The CDR3 sequence: CASSKLRLEGTDTQYF. The CDR3 nucleotides read TGTGCCAGCAGCAAACTCAGACTAGAGGGCACAGATACGCAGTATTTT.

The table lists this clone with a count of one. This chain links TRBV28 with TRBJ2-5, with D tentatively TRBD2 (7 bases). V was cut by 7 bases and J by 1 base, with 19 bases left in between. The CDR3 loop spans 16 amino acids. Germline CDR1 reads MDHEN; CDR2 reads SYDVKM. The CDR3 is CASNRGAIGLQETQYF. The CDR3 DNA reads TGTGCCAGCAACCGGGGGGCGATCGGACTCCAAGAGACCCAGTACTTC.

This chain uses TRBV29-1 with TRBJ2-4, with D possibly matching TRBD1 (6 bases). The V gene lost 5 bases and the J gene lost 4 bases, with 12 bases spanning the gap. The germline CDR1 and CDR2 sequences are SQVTM and ANQGSEA. CDR3 length equals 13 residues. This chain's CDR3 is CSVSRDKKNIQYF. CDR3 nucleotide sequence: TGCAGCGTTTCGAGGGACAAGAAAAACATTCAGTACTTC.

The chain carries TRBV18 and TRBJ2-5; 8 nucleotides agree with TRBD1. This CDR3 is built from 15 residues. The V gene end was trimmed by 3 bases and the J gene end by 2 bases; junction bases not matched to a gene: 5. Per the germline V gene, CDR1 is KGHSH and CDR2 is LQKENI. The DNA for the CDR3 is TGTGCCAGCTCACCTCGACAGGGGCTACAAGAGACCCAGTACTTC. It is translated as CASSPRQGLQETQYF.

The chain joins TRBV18 to TRBJ2-6, with D possibly TRBD2 on 5 matching bases. Per germline, CDR1 KGHSH and CDR2 LQKENI. This CDR3 is 18 amino acids long. V lost 0 bases and J 0 bases, leaving 12 bases between the germline ends. The CDR3 DNA is TGTGCCAGCTCACCACCGATGGGTCGGGGCTCTGGGGCCAACGTCCTGACTTTC. Translated: CASSPPMGRGSGANVLTF.